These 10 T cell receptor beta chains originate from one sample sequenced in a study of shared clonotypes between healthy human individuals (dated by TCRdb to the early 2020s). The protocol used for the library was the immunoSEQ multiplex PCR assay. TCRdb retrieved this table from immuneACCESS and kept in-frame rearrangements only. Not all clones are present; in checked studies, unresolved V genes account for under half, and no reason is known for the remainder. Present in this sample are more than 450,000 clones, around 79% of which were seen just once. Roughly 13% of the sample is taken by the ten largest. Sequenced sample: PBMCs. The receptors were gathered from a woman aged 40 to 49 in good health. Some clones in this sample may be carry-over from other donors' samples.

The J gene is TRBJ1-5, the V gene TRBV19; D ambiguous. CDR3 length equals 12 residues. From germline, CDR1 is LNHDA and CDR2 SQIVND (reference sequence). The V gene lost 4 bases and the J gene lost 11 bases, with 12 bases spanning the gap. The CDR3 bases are TGTGCCAGTAGTACGGAAGGTGGGACCCAGCATTTT. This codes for CASSTEGGTQHF.

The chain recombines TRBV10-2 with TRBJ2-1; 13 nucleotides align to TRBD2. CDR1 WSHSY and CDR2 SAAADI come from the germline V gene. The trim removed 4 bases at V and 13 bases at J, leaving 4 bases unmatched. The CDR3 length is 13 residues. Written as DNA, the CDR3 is TGCGCCAGCAGTGGGACTAGCGGGAGAAGTCAGTTCTTC. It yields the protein CASSGTSGRSQFF.

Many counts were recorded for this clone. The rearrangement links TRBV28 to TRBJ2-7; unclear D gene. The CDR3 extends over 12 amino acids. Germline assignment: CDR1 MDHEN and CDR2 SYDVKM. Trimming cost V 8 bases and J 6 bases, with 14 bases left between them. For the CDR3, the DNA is TGTGCCAGCGGACGGCCTGACTTCGAGCAGTACTTC. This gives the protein CASGRPDFEQYF.

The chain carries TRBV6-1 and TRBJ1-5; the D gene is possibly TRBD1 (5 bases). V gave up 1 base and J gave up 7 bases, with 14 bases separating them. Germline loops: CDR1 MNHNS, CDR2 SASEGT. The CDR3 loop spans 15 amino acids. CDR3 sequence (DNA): TGTGCCAGCAGTGAAGGCCGGGGGGGGAAACAGCCCCAGCATTTT. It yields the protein CASSEGRGGKQPQHF.

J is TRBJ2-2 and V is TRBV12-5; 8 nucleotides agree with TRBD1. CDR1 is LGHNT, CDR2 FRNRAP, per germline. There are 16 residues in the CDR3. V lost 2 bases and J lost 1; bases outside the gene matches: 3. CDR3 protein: CASGLSTGVNTGELFF. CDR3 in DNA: TGTGCTAGTGGTTTGTCGACAGGGGTGAACACCGGGGAGCTGTTTTTT. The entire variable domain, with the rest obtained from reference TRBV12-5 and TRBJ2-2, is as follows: DARVTQTPRHKVTEMGQEVTMRCQPILGHNTVFWYRQTMMQGLELLAYFRNRAPLDDSGMPKDRFSAEMPDATLATLKIQPSEPRDSAVYFCASGLSTGVNTGELFFGEGSRLTVL.

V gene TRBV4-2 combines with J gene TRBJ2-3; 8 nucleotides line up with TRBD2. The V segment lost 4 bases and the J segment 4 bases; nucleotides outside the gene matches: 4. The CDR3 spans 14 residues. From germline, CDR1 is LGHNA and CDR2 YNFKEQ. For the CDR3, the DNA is TGTGCCAGCAGCCGAGCGGGAGCCGCAGATACGCAGTATTTT. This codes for CASSRAGAADTQYF.

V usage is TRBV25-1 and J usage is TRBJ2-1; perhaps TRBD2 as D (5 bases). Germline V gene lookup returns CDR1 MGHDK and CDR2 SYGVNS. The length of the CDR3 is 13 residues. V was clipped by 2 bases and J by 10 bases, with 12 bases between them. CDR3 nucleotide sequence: TGTGCCAGCAGTGAAGGGAGATTCCGGGAGCAGTTCTTC. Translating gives CASSEGRFREQFF.

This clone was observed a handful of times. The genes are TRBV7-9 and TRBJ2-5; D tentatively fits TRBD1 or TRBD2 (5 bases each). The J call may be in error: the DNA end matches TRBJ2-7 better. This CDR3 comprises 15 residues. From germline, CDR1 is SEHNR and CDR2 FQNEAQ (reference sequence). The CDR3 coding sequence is TGTGCCAGCAGCTTAGTTCGGGCAGGGACGTACGAGCAGTACTTC. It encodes CASSLVRAGTYEQYF.

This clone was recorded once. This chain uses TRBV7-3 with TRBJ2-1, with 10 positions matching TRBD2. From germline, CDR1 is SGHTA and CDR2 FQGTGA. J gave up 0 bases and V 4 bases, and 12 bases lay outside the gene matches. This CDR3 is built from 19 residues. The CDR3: CASSSHSLAGAGSYNEQFF. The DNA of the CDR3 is TGTGCCAGCAGCTCCCATTCCCTAGCGGGAGCCGGCTCCTACAATGAGCAGTTCTTC.

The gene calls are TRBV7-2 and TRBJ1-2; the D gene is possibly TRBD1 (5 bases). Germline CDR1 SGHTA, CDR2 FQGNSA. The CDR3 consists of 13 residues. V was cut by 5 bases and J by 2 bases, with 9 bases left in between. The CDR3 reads CASSVTGNYGYTF. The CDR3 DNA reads TGTGCCAGCAGCGTTACAGGAAACTATGGCTACACCTTC.